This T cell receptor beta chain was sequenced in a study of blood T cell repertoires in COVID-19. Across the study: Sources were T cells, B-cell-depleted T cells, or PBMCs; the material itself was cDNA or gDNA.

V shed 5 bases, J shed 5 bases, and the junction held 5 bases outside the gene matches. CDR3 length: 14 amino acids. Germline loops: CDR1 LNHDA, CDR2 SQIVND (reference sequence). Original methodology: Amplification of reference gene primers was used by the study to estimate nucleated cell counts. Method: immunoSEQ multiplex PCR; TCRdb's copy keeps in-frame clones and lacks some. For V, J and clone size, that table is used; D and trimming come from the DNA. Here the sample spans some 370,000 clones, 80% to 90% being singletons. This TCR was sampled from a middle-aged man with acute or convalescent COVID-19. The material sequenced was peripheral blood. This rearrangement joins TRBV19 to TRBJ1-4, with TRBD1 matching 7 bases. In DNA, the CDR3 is TGTGCCAGTAGTCGAGACAGGGAGAATGAAAAACTGTTTTTT. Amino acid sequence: CASSRDRENEKLFF.